This T cell receptor beta chain originates from a study of vaccination and CD4 T cells after COVID-19. Treatment meaning: approximately 9-day PBMC culture with coronavirus spike peptide pools or control peptides (ViraFEST assay). The unexposed donor gave CD4+ T cells before the COVID-19 pandemic (2011-2018). A note on this clonotype: As yet, its antigen is unknown.

Sequenced with the Oncomine TCR Beta short-read assay was DNA taken from cultured CD4+ T cells. Genomic DNA was taken out of cultured CD4+ T cells by extraction. TCRdb recomputed calls from the PCR reads with MiXCR, one row per CDR3 protein. The table includes fewer than 8,000 distinct CDR3 sequences, around 30% detected once. The trim removed 4 bases at V and 3 bases at J, leaving 5 bases unmatched. Germline assignment: CDR1 SGHTA and CDR2 FQGNSA. CDR3 length equals 16 residues. The chain is built from TRBV7-2 and TRBJ2-3, with 12 bases aligning to TRBD2. The sequencing input was CD4+ T cells from blood, cultured in vitro. The TCR comes from a human donor in good health. Here the CDR3 DNA reads TGTGCCAGCAGCTCCCGACTAGCGGGAGAAACAGATACGCAGTATTTT. Translated, it gives CASSSRLAGETDTQYF.